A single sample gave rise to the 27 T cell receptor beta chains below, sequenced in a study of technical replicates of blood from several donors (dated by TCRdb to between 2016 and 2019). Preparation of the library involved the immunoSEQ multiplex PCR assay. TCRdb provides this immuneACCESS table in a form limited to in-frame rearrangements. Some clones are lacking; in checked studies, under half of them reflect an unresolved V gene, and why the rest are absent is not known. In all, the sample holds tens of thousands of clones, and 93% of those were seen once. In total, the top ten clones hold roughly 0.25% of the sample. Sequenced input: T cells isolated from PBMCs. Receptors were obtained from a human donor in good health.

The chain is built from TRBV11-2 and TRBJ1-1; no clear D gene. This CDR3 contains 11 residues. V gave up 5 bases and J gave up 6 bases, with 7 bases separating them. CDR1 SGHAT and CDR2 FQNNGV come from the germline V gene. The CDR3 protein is CASSGGAEAFF. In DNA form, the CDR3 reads TGTGCCAGCAGCGGCGGGGCTGAAGCTTTCTTT.

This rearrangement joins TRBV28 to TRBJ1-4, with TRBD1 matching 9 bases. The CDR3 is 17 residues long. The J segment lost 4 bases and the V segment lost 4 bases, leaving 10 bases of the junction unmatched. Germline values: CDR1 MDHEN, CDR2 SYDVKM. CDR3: CASSSHPGQGVNEKLFF. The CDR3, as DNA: TGTGCCAGCAGTTCGCACCCGGGACAGGGAGTTAATGAAAAACTGTTTTTT.

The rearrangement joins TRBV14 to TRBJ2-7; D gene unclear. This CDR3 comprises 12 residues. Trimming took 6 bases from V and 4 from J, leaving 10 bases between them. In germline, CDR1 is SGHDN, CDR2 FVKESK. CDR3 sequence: CASSPFGYEQYF. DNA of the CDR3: TGTGCCAGCAGTCCTTTCGGTTACGAGCAGTACTTC.

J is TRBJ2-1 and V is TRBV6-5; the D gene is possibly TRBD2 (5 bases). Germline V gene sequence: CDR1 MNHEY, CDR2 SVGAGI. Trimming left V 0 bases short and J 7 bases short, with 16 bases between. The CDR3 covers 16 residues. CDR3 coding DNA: TGTGCCAGCAGTTACTCGACGGTAGTTTGGAGGAATGAGCAGTTCTTC. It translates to CASSYSTVVWRNEQFF.

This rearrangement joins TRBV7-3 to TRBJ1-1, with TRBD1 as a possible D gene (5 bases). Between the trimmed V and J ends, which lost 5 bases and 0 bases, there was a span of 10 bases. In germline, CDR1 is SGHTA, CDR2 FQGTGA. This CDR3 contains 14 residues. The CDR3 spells CASSADNMNTEAFF. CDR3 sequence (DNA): TGTGCCAGCAGCGCGGACAACATGAACACTGAAGCTTTCTTT. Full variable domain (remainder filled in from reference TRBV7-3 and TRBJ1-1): GAGVSQTPSNKVTEKGKYVELRCDPISGHTALYWYRQSLGQGPEFLIYFQGTGAADDSGLPNDRFFAVRPEGSVSTLKIQRTERGDSAVYLCASSADNMNTEAFFGQGTRLTVV.

This CDR3 reads CASSSSVGTGSASPLHF. The CDR3 nucleotides read TGTGCCAGCAGCTCCAGCGTGGGGACAGGTTCGGCTTCACCCCTCCACTTT. V gene TRBV7-9 combines with J gene TRBJ1-6, with 8 bases that match TRBD1. Trimming removed 4 bases from V and 9 bases from J; junction bases left unmatched: 14. CDR3 length: 17 amino acids. Germline lookup yields CDR1 SEHNR and CDR2 FQNEAQ (reference sequence).

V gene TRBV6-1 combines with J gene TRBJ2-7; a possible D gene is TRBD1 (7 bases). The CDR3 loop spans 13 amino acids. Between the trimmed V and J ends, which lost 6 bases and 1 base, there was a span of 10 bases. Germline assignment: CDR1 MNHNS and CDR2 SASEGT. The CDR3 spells CASRAGQSYEQYF. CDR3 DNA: TGTGCCAGCAGGGCGGGACAGTCCTACGAGCAGTACTTC.

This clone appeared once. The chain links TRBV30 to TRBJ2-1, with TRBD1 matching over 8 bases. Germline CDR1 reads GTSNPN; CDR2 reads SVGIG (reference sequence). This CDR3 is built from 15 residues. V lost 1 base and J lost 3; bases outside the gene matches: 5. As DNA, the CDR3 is TGTGCCTGGAGTGGGACCGGGACAGGCTACAATGAGCAGTTCTTC. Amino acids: CAWSGTGTGYNEQFF.

CDR3 sequence (DNA): TGTGCCAGCAGTGATCGATATTTCGCAGGGAGGGCCGGGGAGCTGTTTTTT. Translated, it gives CASSDRYFAGRAGELFF. The chain combines TRBV6-1 with TRBJ2-2, with TRBD2 matching 7 bases. V shed 3 bases and J 6 bases; nucleotides not matched to a gene: 13. The CDR3 sequence is 17 residues long. In germline, CDR1 is MNHNS, CDR2 SASEGT.

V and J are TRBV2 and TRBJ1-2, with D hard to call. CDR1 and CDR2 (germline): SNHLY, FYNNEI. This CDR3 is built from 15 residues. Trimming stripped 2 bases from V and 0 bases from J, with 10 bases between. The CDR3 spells CASSESRRPNYGYTF. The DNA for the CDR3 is TGTGCCAGCAGTGAATCGCGGCGTCCTAACTATGGCTACACCTTC.

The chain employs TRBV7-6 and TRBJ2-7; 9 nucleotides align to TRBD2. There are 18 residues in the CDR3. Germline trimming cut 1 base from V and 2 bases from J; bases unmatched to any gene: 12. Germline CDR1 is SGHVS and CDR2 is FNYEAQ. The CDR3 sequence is CASSLGGSSGVSTYEQYF. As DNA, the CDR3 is TGTGCCAGCAGCTTAGGGGGCTCTAGCGGGGTAAGCACCTACGAGCAGTACTTC.

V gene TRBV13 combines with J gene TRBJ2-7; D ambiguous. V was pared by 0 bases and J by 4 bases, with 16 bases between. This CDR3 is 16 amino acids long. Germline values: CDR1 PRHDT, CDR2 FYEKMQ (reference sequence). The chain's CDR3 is CASSLGGLSSAYEQYF. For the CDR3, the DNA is TGTGCCAGCAGCTTAGGGGGCTTGAGCTCCGCTTACGAGCAGTACTTC. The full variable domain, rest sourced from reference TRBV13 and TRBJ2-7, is AAGVIQSPRHLIKEKRETATLKCYPIPRHDTVYWYQQGPGQDPQFLISFYEKMQSDKGSIPDRFSAQQFSDYHSELNMSSLELGDSALYFCASSLGGLSSAYEQYFGPGTRLTVT.

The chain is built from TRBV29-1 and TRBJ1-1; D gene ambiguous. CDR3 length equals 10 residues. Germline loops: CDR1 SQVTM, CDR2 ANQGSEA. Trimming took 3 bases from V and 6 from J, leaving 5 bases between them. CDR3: CSVDKSEAFF. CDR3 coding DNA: TGCAGCGTTGATAAATCTGAAGCTTTCTTT.

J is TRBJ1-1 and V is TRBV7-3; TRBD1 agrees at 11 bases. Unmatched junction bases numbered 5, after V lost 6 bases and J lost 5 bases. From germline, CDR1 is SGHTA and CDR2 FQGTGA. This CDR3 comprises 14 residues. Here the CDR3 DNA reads TGTGCCAGCAGTCTAGGACAGGGGGCAACTGAAGCTTTCTTT. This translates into CASSLGQGATEAFF.

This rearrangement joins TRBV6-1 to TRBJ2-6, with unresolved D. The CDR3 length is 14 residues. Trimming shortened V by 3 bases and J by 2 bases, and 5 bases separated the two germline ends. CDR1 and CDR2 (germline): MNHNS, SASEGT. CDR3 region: CASSDFPGANVLTF. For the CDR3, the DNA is TGTGCCAGCAGTGACTTCCCTGGGGCCAACGTCCTGACTTTC.

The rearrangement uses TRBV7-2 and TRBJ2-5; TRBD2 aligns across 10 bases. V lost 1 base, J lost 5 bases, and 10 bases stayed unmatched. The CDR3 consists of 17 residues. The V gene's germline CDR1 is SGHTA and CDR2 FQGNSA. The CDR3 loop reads CASSLGAGGGGRETQYF. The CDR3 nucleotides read TGTGCCAGCAGCTTAGGAGCGGGAGGGGGGGGTAGGGAGACCCAGTACTTC.

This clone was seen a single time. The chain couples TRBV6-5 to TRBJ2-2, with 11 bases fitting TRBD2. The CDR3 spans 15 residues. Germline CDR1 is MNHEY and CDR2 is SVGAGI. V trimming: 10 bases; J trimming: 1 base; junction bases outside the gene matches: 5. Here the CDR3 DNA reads TGTGCCACCAGACTAGCGGGATGGAACACCGGGGAGCTGTTTTTT. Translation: CATRLAGWNTGELFF.

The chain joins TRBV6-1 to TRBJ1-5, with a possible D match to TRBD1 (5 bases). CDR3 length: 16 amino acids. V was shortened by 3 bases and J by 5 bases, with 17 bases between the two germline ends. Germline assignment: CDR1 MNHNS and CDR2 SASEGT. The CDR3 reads CASSDAGGPGYQPQHF. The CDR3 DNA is TGTGCCAGCAGTGATGCCGGGGGTCCGGGGTATCAGCCCCAGCATTTT.

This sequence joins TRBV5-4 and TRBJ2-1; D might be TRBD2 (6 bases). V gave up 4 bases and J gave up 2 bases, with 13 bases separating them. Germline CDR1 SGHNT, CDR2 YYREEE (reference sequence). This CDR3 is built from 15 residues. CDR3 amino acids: CASSPGLSPYNEQFF. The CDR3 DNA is TGTGCCAGCAGCCCCGGACTATCCCCCTACAATGAGCAGTTCTTC.

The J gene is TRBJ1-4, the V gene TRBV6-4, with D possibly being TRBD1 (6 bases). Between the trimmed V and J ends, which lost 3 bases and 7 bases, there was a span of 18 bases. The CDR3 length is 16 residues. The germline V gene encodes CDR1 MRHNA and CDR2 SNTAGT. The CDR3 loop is CASSESISRGREKLFF. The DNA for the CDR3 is TGTGCCAGCAGTGAATCTATTTCCAGGGGACGTGAAAAACTGTTTTTT.

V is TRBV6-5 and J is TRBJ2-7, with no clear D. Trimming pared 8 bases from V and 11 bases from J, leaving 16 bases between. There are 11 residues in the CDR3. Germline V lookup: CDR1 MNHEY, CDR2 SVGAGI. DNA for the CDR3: TGTGCCAGCCGGGTATCCAAAAACGAGTACTTC. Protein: CASRVSKNEYF.

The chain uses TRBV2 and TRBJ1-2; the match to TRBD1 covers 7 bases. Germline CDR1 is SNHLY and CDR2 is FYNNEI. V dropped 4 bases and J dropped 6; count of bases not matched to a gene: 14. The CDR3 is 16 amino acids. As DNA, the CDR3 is TGTGCCAGCAGTGCCCGACTTCAAGCTGGGACAGATGGCTACACCTTC. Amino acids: CASSARLQAGTDGYTF.

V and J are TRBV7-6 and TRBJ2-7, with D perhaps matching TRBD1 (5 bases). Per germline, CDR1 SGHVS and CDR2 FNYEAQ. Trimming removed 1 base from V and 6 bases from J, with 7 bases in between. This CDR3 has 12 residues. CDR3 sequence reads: CASSLEGREQYF. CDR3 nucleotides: TGTGCCAGCAGCTTAGAGGGGCGCGAGCAGTACTTC.

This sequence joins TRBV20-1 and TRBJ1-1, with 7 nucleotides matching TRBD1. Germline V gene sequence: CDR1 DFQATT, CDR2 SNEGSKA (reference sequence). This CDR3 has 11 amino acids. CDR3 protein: CSHYRGTEAFF. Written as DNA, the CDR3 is TGCAGCCACTACAGGGGAACTGAAGCTTTCTTT.

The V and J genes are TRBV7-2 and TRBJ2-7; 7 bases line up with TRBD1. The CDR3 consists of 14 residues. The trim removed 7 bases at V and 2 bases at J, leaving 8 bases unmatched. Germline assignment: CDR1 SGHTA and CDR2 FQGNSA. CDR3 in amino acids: CASTRTGMTYEQYF. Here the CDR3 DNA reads TGTGCCAGCACCCGGACAGGAATGACCTACGAGCAGTACTTC.

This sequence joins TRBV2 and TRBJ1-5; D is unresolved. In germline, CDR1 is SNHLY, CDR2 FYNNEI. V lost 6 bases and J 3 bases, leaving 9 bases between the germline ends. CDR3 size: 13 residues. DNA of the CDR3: TGTGCCAGCAGGGTGGAGGCCAATCAGCCCCAGCATTTT. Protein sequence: CASRVEANQPQHF.

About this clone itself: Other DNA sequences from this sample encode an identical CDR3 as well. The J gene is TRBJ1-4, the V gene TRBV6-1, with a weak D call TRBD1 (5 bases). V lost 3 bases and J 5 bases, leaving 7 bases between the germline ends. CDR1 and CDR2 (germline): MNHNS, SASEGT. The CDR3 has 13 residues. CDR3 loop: CASSEGGNEKLFF. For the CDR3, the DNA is TGTGCCAGCAGTGAGGGGGGGAATGAAAAACTGTTTTTT.